The T cell receptor beta chain described here comes from a study of CD8 T cells in Susac syndrome. Random hexamers primed reverse transcription of about 0.5 to 1 ug RNA. A single record per CDR3 protein comes from TCRdb applying MiXCR to the immunoSEQ multiplex PCR reads. The sample has roughly 160,000 distinct CDR3 sequences, 95% to 96% seen once. The source material was CD4+ T cells from PBMCs. This clonotype was sampled from a human donor with Susac syndrome.

The CDR3 protein is CAIGQGLMNTEAFF. The CDR3 DNA reads as TGTGCCATCGGACAGGGCCTAATGAACACTGAAGCTTTCTTT. The chain recombines TRBV6-5 with TRBJ1-1; 8 positions match TRBD1. The CDR3 is 14 amino acids. CDR1 is MNHEY and CDR2 is SVGAGI in the germline V gene. The V and J ends lost 10 bases and 0 bases, in that order; junction bases with no gene match: 7.